This T cell receptor beta chain was sequenced in a study of blood T cell repertoires in COVID-19. Study information: From the United States, Italy and Spain came samples of acute and convalescent COVID-19. PBMCs, B-cell-depleted T cells, or T cells provided the cDNA or gDNA that made up the material.

In the authors' workflow: Nucleated cell number was recorded as an estimate derived from reference gene primer amplification. Sequencing was performed with immunoSEQ multiplex PCR; in TCRdb, only in-frame clones are kept and a portion is missing. That table gives V, J and clone size, and the DNA gave D and trimming. The table has some 180,000 clones, around 90% seen once. V was cut by 4 bases and J by 0 bases, with 33 bases left in between. The V gene's germline CDR1 is GTSNPN and CDR2 SVGIG (reference sequence). This CDR3 region has 21 residues. Sequenced sample: peripheral blood. The TCR originated in a young man with COVID-19, enrolled during active disease. The J gene is TRBJ1-1, the V gene TRBV30, with D tentatively TRBD1 (5 bases). CDR3 in amino acids: CAWKKQGVQSTRQGMNTEAFF. CDR3 DNA sequence: TGTGCCTGGAAAAAGCAAGGGGTCCAGTCCACGCGGCAGGGTATGAACACTGAAGCTTTCTTT.